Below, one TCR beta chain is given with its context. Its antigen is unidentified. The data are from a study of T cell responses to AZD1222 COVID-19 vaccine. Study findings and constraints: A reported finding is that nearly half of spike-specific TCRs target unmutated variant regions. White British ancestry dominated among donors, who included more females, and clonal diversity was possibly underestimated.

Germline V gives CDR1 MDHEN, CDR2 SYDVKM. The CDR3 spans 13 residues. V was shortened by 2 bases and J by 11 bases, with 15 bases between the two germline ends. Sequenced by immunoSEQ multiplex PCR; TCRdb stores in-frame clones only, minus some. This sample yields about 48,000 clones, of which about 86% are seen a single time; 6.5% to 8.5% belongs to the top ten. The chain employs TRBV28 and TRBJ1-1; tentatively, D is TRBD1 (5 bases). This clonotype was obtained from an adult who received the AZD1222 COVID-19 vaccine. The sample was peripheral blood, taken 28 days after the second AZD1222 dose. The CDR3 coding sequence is TGTGCCAGCAGTTTAAGCCAGATGGGACTGGCTTTCTTT. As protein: CASSLSQMGLAFF.